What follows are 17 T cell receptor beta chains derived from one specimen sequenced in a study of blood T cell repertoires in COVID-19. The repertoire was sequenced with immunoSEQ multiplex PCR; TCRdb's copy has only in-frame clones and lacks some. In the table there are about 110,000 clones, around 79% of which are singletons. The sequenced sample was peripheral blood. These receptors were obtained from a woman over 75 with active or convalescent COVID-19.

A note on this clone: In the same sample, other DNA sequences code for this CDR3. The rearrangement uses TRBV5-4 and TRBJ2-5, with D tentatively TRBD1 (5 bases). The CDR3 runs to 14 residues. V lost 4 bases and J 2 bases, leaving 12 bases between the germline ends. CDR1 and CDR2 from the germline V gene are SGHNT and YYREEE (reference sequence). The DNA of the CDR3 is TGTGCCAGCAGCCTGGGTGGGGCACAAGAGACCCAGTACTTC. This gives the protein CASSLGGAQETQYF.

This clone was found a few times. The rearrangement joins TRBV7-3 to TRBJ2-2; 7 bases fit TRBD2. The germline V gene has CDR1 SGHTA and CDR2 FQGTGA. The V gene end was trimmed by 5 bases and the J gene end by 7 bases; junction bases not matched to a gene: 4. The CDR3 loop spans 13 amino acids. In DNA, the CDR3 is TGTGCCAGCAGCCCACAGCGGGGCGGGGAGCTGTTTTTT. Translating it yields CASSPQRGGELFF.

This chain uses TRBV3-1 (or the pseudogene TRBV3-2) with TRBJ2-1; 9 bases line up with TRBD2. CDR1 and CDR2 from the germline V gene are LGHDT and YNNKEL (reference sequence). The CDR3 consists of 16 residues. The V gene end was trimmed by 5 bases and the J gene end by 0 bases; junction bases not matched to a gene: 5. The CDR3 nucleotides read TGTGCCAGCAGCAGGCGGGAGGGCCGCTCCTACAATGAGCAGTTCTTC. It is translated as CASSRREGRSYNEQFF.

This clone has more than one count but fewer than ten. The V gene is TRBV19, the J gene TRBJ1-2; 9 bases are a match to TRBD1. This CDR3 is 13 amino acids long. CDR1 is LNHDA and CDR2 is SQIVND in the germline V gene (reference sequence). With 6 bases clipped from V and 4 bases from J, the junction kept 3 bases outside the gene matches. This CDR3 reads CASRPGQGYGYTF. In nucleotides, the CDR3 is TGTGCCAGTAGACCGGGACAGGGCTATGGCTACACCTTC.

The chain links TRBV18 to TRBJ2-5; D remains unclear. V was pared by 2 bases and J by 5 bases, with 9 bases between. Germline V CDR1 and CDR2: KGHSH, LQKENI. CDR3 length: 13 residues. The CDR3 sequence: CASSPLGDETQYF. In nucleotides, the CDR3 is TGTGCCAGCTCACCATTGGGCGATGAGACCCAGTACTTC.

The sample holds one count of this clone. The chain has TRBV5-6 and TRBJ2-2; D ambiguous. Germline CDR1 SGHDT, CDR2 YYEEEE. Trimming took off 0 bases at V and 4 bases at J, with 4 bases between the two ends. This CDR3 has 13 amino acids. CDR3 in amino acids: CASSLGPTGELFF. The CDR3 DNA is TGTGCCAGCAGCTTGGGGCCCACCGGGGAGCTGTTTTTT.

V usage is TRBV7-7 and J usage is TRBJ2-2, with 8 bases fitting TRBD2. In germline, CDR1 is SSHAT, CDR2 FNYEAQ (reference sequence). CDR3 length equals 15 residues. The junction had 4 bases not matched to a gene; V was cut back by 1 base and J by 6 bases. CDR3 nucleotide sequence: TGTGCCAGCAGCTTAGGGCGGGAGGTGTCCGGGGAGCTGTTTTTT. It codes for CASSLGREVSGELFF.

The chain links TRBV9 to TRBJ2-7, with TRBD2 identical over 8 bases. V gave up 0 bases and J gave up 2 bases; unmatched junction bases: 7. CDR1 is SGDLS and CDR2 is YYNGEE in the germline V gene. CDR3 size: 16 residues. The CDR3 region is CASSVGGSGAPYEQYF. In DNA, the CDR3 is TGTGCCAGCAGCGTAGGGGGTAGCGGGGCTCCCTACGAGCAGTACTTC.

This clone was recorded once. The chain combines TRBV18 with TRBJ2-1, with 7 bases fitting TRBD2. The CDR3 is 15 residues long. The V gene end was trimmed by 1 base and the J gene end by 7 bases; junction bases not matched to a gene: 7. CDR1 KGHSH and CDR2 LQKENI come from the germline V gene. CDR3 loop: CASSPRAGDPNEQFF. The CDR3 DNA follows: TGTGCCAGCTCACCACGGGCGGGAGACCCGAATGAGCAGTTCTTC.

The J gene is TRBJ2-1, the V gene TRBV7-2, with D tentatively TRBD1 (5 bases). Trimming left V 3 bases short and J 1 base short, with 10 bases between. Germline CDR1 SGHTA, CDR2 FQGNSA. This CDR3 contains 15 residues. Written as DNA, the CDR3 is TGTGCCAGCAGCTTTGCAGGGCCATCCTACAATGAGCAGTTCTTC. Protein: CASSFAGPSYNEQFF.

The CDR3, as DNA: TGTGCCAGCAGCCGCCTGGCGGCTAGCGGGAGGGCCGGCCTGAACTACGAGCAGTACTTC. Protein sequence: CASSRLAASGRAGLNYEQYF. V gene TRBV4-2 combines with J gene TRBJ2-7; 12 bases are a match to TRBD2. Trimming at V came to 4 bases and at J to 3 bases, leaving 19 bases not matched to a gene. The CDR3 loop spans 20 amino acids. Germline values: CDR1 LGHNA, CDR2 YNFKEQ.

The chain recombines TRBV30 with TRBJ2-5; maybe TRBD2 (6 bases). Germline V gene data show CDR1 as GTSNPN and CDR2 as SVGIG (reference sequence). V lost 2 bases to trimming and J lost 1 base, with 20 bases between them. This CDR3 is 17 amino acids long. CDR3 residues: CAWSPLLSGLLQETQYF. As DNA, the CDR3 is TGTGCCTGGAGTCCCCTCTTGAGCGGGCTTCTCCAAGAGACCCAGTACTTC.

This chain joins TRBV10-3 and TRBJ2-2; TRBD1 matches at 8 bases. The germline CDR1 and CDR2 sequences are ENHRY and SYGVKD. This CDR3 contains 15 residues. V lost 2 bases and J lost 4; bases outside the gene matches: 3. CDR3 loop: CAISERQGSTGELFF. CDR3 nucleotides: TGTGCCATCAGTGAGAGACAGGGGAGCACCGGGGAGCTGTTTTTT.

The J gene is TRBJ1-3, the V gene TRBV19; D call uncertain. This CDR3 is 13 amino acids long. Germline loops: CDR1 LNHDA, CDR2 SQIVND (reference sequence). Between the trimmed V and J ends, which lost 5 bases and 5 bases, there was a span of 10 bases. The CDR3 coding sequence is TGTGCCAGTAGTCAACAGCTCCGAAACACCATATATTTT. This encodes CASSQQLRNTIYF. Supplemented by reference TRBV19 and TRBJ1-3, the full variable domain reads DGGITQSPKYLFRKEGQNVTLSCEQNLNHDAMYWYRQDPGQGLRLIYYSQIVNDFQKGDIAEGYSVSREKKESFPLTVTSAQKNPTAFYLCASSQQLRNTIYFGEGSWLTVV.

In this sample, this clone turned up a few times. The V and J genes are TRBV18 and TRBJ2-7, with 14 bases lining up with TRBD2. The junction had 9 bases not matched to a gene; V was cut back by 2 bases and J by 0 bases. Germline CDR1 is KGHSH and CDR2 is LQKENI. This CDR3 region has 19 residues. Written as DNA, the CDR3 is TGTGCCAGCTCACCAGGGCCGGGACTAGCGGGAGTTGGCTCCTACGAGCAGTACTTC. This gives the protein CASSPGPGLAGVGSYEQYF. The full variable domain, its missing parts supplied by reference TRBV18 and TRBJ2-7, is NAGVMQNPRHLVRRRGQEARLRCSPMKGHSHVYWYRQLPEEGLKFMVYLQKENIIDESGMPKERFSAEFPKEGPSILRIQQVVRGDSAAYFCASSPGPGLAGVGSYEQYFGPGTRLTVT.

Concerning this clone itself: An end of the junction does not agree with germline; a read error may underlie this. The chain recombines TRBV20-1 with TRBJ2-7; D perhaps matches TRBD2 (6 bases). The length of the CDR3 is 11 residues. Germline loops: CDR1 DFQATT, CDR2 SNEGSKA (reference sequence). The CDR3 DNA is TGCAGTGCTAGTTATGTTTCGGGACTCGTATTC. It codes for CSASYVSGLVF.

CDR3 nucleotides: TGCAGCGCCCTGACTCGGACAGGGAGACACACAGATACGCAGTATTTT. Translating gives CSALTRTGRHTDTQYF. The V call is TRBV29-1, the J call TRBJ2-3; TRBD1 aligns across 8 bases. V gave up 7 bases and J gave up 2 bases; unmatched junction bases: 14. Germline V CDR1 and CDR2: SQVTM, ANQGSEA. CDR3 length: 16 amino acids.